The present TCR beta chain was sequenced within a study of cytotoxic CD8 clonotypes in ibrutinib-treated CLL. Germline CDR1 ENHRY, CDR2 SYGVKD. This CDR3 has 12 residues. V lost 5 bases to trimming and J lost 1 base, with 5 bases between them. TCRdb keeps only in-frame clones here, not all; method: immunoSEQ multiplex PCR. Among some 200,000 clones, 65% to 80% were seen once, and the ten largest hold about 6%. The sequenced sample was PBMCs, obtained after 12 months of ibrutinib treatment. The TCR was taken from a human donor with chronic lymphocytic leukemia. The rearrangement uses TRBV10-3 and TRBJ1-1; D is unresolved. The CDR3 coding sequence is TGTGCCATCAGTACAGAGAACACTGAAGCTTTCTTT. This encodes CAISTENTEAFF.